The 13 T cell receptor beta chains reported below all come from one sample, sequenced in a study of blood T cell repertoires in COVID-19. Data came from immunoSEQ multiplex PCR; TCRdb stores just in-frame clones and leaves some out. The sample lists about 97,000 clones, approximately 90% occurring once. Sample: peripheral blood. All receptors derive from a human donor in a cohort sampled during active COVID-19.

The chain joins TRBV5-6 to TRBJ1-2; D unresolved. Trimming took 0 bases from V and 4 from J, leaving 19 bases between them. Germline values: CDR1 SGHDT, CDR2 YYEEEE. This CDR3 is 17 amino acids long. The CDR3 spells CASSLGQRGPLPYGYTF. The CDR3 DNA is TGTGCCAGCAGCTTGGGTCAGAGAGGCCCCTTACCCTATGGCTACACCTTC.

J is TRBJ2-2 and V is TRBV3-1 (or the pseudogene TRBV3-2); TRBD1 matches 8 bases. J was trimmed by 6 bases and V by 1 base; bases with no gene match: 4. The CDR3 sequence is 15 residues long. Germline V CDR1 and CDR2: LGHDT, YNNKEL (reference sequence). The CDR3 spells CASSQGTGFPGELFF. CDR3 bases: TGTGCCAGCAGCCAAGGGACAGGGTTTCCCGGGGAGCTGTTTTTT.

This rearrangement joins TRBV3-1 (or the pseudogene TRBV3-2) to TRBJ2-3, with D possibly being TRBD2 (5 bases). The CDR3 sequence is 16 residues long. The V gene lost 0 bases and the J gene lost 5 bases, with 15 bases spanning the gap. CDR1 is LGHDT and CDR2 is YNNKEL in the germline V gene (reference sequence). The CDR3 reads CASSQEPATRGDTQYF. CDR3 in DNA: TGTGCCAGCAGCCAAGAACCGGCAACCCGGGGAGATACGCAGTATTTT.

This chain joins TRBV27 and TRBJ2-7; TRBD1 matches 7 bases. Germline CDR1 is MNHEY and CDR2 is SMNVEV (reference sequence). Trimming cost V 6 bases and J 3 bases; bases outside gene matches: 11. This CDR3 has 15 residues. The CDR3 sequence is CASRRIQGEGYEQYF. DNA of the CDR3: TGTGCCAGCAGACGGATCCAGGGGGAAGGCTACGAGCAGTACTTC.

The chain is built from TRBV7-8 and TRBJ1-1, with a possible D match to TRBD1 (5 bases). This CDR3 has 14 residues. Germline assignment: CDR1 SGHVS and CDR2 FQNEAQ. Trimming cost V 5 bases and J 1 base, with 11 bases left between them. Here the CDR3 reads CASSLFQGNTEAFF. In DNA form, the CDR3 reads TGTGCCAGCAGCCTTTTCCAGGGGAACACTGAAGCTTTCTTT. The complete variable domain, with remaining parts taken from reference TRBV7-8 and TRBJ1-1, reads GAGVSQSPRYKVAKRGQDVALRCDPISGHVSLFWYQQALGQGPEFLTYFQNEAQLDKSGLPSDRFFAERPEGSVSTLKIQRTQQEDSAVYLCASSLFQGNTEAFFGQGTRLTVV.

The gene calls are TRBV2 and TRBJ1-2; 7 bases line up with TRBD1. Germline-derived CDR1 and CDR2 are SNHLY and FYNNEI. V lost 5 bases to trimming and J lost 4 bases; unmatched junction nucleotides: 4. The CDR3 consists of 13 residues. The CDR3 coding sequence is TGTGCCAGCAGTAGGGACAGCGGCTATGGCTACACCTTC. Translated: CASSRDSGYGYTF.

J is TRBJ2-2 and V is TRBV5-1, with 11 nucleotides matching TRBD1. The CDR3 runs to 16 residues. Per the germline V gene, CDR1 is SGHRS and CDR2 is YFSETQ. With V trimmed by 4 bases and J by 4 bases, 6 bases remained unmatched. The CDR3 region is CASSPGGTGGTGELFF. The CDR3 region has the DNA TGCGCCAGCAGCCCGGGGGGGACAGGGGGCACCGGGGAGCTGTTTTTT. The full variable domain, its missing parts supplied by reference TRBV5-1 and TRBJ2-2, is KAGVTQTPRYLIKTRGQQVTLSCSPISGHRSVSWYQQTPGQGLQFLFEYFSETQRNKGNFPGRFSGRQFSNSRSEMNVSTLELGDSALYLCASSPGGTGGTGELFFGEGSRLTVL.

The chain joins TRBV9 to TRBJ1-2; D is unclear. Germline CDR1 reads SGDLS; CDR2 reads YYNGEE. The V and J ends lost 1 base and 2 bases respectively, with 9 bases between them. CDR3 size: 14 residues. CDR3 loop: CASSVSGQNYGYTF. The CDR3, as DNA: TGTGCCAGCAGCGTAAGCGGTCAGAACTATGGCTACACCTTC.

This chain uses TRBV5-6 with TRBJ1-2; TRBD1 might be the D (5 bases). CDR1 SGHDT and CDR2 YYEEEE come from the germline V gene. CDR3 length equals 14 residues. With 4 bases removed from V and 2 bases from J, the gap between germline ends came to 12 bases. DNA for the CDR3: TGTGCCAGCAGCCGCGTTGGGGCGAACTATGGCTACACCTTC. This sequence encodes CASSRVGANYGYTF.

This chain uses TRBV19 with TRBJ2-7; a weak D match, TRBD1 (5 bases). Germline V CDR1 and CDR2: LNHDA, SQIVND (reference sequence). V gave up 3 bases and J gave up 2 bases, with 11 bases separating them. The CDR3 is 14 residues long. The CDR3 DNA is TGTGCCAGTAGTATTATTGGGGCCGCCTACGAGCAGTACTTC. Amino acids: CASSIIGAAYEQYF.

The V call is TRBV4-2, the J call TRBJ1-6; D call uncertain. Trimming left V 0 bases short and J 8 bases short, with 8 bases between. The CDR3 has 14 amino acids. Germline V gene lookup returns CDR1 LGHNA and CDR2 YNFKEQ. The CDR3 nucleotides are TGTGCCAGCAGCCAAGAATCAGGTCATTCACCCCTCCACTTT. Translation gives CASSQESGHSPLHF.

The V gene is TRBV6-1, the J gene TRBJ1-5; tentative D call: TRBD1 (6 bases). V was clipped by 4 bases and J by 4 bases, with 17 bases between them. Germline V CDR1 and CDR2: MNHNS, SASEGT. The CDR3 is made up of 16 amino acids. The CDR3 loop reads CASSGYSGTINQPQHF. The CDR3 DNA reads as TGTGCCAGCAGTGGATATTCCGGGACAATTAATCAGCCCCAGCATTTT.

The CDR3 reads CASSPRTSGGFETQYF. The CDR3 DNA follows: TGCGCCAGCAGCCCCCGGACTAGCGGGGGTTTTGAGACCCAGTACTTC. This chain links TRBV4-1 with TRBJ2-5; 13 bases line up with TRBD2. Unmatched junction bases numbered 7, after V lost 4 bases and J lost 5 bases. CDR3 length equals 16 residues. Per the germline V gene, CDR1 is MGHRA and CDR2 is YSYEKL.